Below are 2 T cell receptor beta chains sequenced from a single sample in a study of blood T cell repertoires in COVID-19. Measured with immunoSEQ multiplex PCR; TCRdb has only the in-frame clones, and not every one. The data show about 22,000 clones, with over 80% seen just once and roughly 20% held by the top ten. What was sequenced was peripheral blood. These receptors were obtained from a man older than 75 with active or convalescent COVID-19.

The chain combines TRBV4-2 with TRBJ2-3; TRBD2 matches 11 bases. Unmatched junction bases numbered 4, after V lost 3 bases and J lost 5 bases. Germline V CDR1 and CDR2: LGHNA, YNFKEQ. This CDR3 has 15 residues. Here the CDR3 reads CASSQKLAGEDTQYF. CDR3 DNA sequence: TGTGCCAGCAGCCAGAAACTAGCGGGAGAAGATACGCAGTATTTT.

The chain has TRBV2 and TRBJ2-7, with TRBD1 matching over 10 bases. CDR1 and CDR2 (germline): SNHLY, FYNNEI. Trimming cost V 4 bases and J 5 bases; bases outside gene matches: 8. This CDR3 has 15 residues. The CDR3 nucleotides read TGTGCCAGCAGTGTACCGGGACAGGGGAGTCACGAGCAGTACTTC. Residues: CASSVPGQGSHEQYF. Looking up the rest from reference TRBV2 and TRBJ2-7 gives the full variable domain: EPEVTQTPSHQVTQMGQEVILRCVPISNHLYFYWYRQILGQKVEFLVSFYNNEISEKSEIFDDQFSVERPDGSNFTLKIRSTKLEDSAMYFCASSVPGQGSHEQYFGPGTRLTVT.